This T cell receptor (beta chain) was identified during a study of a mutant IDH1 vaccine in newly diagnosed glioma. Overall study: Patients in the study were vaccinated eight times, receiving shots in weeks 1, 3, 5, 7, 11, 15, 19 and 23. Of the patients given treatment, approximately 60% were male and approximately 38% were female, and a mean age of roughly 40 years was recorded.

Repertoires were generated with immunoSEQ multiplex PCR, while TCRdb's copy carries only in-frame clones and drops some. The sample holds 120,000 or so clones, 80% seen once. Per the germline V gene, CDR1 is LNHDA and CDR2 is SQIVND (reference sequence). The CDR3 is made up of 13 amino acids. The V end lost 5 bases, the J end lost 5 bases, and 10 bases lay between the germline ends. The time point was: week 11, during vaccination. Every vaccine dose comprised 300 ug of mutant IDH1 20-mer peptide plus topical imiquimod. By share of the sample, this clone is medium-sized. The target antigen is unknown. The source was PBMCs, collected from a glioma patient whose treatment included an IDH1 peptide vaccine. The chain uses TRBV19 and TRBJ1-5, with D possibly TRBD1 on 6 matching bases. This clonotype originated in a man aged 40-49 years with glioma. CDR3: CASSGRGHQPQHF. The CDR3 nucleotides are TGTGCCAGTAGTGGCCGGGGGCATCAGCCCCAGCATTTT.